Sequencing of this TCR beta chain was carried out in a study of blood T cell repertoires in COVID-19. Study at large: Collection of acute and convalescent COVID-19 samples took place in the United States, Italy and Spain. PBMCs, B-cell-depleted T cells, or T cells provided the cDNA or gDNA that made up the material.

Germline V gives CDR1 MNHNS, CDR2 SASEGT. This CDR3 is built from 14 residues. Trimming shortened V by 3 bases and J by 1 base, and 9 bases separated the two germline ends. Profiled with immunoSEQ multiplex PCR; TCRdb holds only in-frame clones, not every one. Among under 200,000 clones listed, about 80% were seen once. Material: peripheral blood. This TCR was sampled from a human donor with acute or convalescent COVID-19. The donor label of this sample is uncertain. The J gene is TRBJ2-5, the V gene TRBV6-1; no definite D call. CDR3 sequence reads: CASSEVNSQETQYF. The CDR3 nucleotides are TGTGCCAGCAGTGAGGTCAACAGCCAAGAGACCCAGTACTTC.